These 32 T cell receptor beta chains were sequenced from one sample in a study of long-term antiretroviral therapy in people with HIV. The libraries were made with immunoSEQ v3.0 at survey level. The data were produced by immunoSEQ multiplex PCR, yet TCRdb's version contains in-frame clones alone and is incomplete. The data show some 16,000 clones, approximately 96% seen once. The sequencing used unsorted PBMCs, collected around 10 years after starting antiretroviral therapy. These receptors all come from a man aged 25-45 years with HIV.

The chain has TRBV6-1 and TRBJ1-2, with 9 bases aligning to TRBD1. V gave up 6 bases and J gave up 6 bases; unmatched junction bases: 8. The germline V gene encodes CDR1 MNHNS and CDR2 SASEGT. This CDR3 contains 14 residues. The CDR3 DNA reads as TGTGCCAGCAGGGGGGACAGGGATTTTGATGGCTACACCTTC. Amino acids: CASRGDRDFDGYTF.

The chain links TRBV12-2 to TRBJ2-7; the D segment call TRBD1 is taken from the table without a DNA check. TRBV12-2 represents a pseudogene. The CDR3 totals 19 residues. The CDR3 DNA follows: TGTGCAAGTCGCTTCCGACTCCCACGGACAGGGATTAGCTCCTACGAGCAGTACGTC. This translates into CASRFRLPRTGISSYEQYV.

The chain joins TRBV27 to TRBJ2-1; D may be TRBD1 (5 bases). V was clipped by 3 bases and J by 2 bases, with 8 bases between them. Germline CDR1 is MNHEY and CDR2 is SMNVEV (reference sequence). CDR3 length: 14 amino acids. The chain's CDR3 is CASSLAGPYNEQFF. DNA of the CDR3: TGTGCCAGCAGTTTGGCAGGGCCCTACAATGAGCAGTTCTTC.

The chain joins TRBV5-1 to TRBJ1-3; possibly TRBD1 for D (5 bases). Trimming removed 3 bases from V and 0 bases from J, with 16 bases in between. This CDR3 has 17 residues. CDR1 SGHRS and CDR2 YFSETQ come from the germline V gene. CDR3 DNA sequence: TGCGCCAGCAGCTCACTGGGACTCCTTGGCTCTGGAAACACCATATATTTT. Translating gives CASSSLGLLGSGNTIYF. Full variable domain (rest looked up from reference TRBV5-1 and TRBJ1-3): KAGVTQTPRYLIKTRGQQVTLSCSPISGHRSVSWYQQTPGQGLQFLFEYFSETQRNKGNFPGRFSGRQFSNSRSEMNVSTLELGDSALYLCASSSLGLLGSGNTIYFGEGSWLTVV.

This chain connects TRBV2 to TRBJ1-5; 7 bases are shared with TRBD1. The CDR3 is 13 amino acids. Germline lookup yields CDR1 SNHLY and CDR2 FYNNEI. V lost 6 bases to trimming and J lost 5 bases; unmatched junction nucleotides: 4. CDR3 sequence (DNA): TGTGCCAGCAGCCCGGACAGGCATCAGCCCCAGCATTTT. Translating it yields CASSPDRHQPQHF.

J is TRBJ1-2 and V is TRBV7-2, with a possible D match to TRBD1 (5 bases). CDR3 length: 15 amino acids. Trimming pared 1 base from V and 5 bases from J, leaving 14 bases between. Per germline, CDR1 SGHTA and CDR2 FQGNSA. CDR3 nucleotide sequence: TGTGCCAGCAGCTTAGTCGAGACAGTTACGTATGGCTACACCTTC. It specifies CASSLVETVTYGYTF.

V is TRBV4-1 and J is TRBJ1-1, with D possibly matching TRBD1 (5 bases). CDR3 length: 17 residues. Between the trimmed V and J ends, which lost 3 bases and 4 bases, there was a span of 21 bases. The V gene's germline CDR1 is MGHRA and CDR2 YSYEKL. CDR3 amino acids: CASSHQASRDLSTEAFF. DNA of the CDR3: TGCGCCAGCAGCCACCAAGCATCCAGGGATTTGAGCACTGAAGCTTTCTTT.

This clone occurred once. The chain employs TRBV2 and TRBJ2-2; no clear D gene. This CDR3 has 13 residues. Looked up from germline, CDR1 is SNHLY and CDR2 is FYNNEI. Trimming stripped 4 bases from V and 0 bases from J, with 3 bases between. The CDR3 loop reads CASSGPNTGELFF. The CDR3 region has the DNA TGTGCCAGCAGTGGCCCGAACACCGGGGAGCTGTTTTTT.

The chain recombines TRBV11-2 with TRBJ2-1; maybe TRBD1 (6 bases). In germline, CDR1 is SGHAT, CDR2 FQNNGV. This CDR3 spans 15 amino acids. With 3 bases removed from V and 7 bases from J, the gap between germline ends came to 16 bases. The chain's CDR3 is CASSLLQGFGNEQFF. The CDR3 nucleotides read TGTGCCAGCAGCTTGCTACAGGGATTCGGGAATGAGCAGTTCTTC.

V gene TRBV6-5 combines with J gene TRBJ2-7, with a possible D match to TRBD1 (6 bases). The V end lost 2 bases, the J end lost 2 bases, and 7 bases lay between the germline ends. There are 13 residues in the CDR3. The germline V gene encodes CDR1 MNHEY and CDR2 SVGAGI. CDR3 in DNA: TGTGCCAGCAGTTACGAGGGGGCCTACGAGCAGTACTTC. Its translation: CASSYEGAYEQYF.

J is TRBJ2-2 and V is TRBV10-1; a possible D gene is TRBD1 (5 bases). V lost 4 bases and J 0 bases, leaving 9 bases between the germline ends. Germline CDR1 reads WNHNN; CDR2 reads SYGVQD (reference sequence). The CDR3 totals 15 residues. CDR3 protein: CASSAQGANTGELFF. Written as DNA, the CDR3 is TGCGCCAGCAGTGCCCAGGGTGCGAACACCGGGGAGCTGTTTTTT.

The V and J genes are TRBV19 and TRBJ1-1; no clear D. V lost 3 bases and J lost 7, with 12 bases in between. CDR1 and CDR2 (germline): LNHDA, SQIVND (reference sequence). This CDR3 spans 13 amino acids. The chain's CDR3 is CASSMPGRNEAFF. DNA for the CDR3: TGTGCCAGTAGTATGCCAGGTAGGAATGAAGCTTTCTTT.

The CDR3 DNA follows: TGTGCCAGCACCTGGGACAGGGATGATGAAAAACTGTTTTTT. Translation: CASTWDRDDEKLFF. The chain has TRBV5-6 and TRBJ1-4, with 9 bases matching TRBD1. CDR1 SGHDT and CDR2 YYEEEE come from the germline V gene. Unmatched junction bases numbered 6, after V lost 6 bases and J lost 6 bases. The CDR3 is 14 residues long.

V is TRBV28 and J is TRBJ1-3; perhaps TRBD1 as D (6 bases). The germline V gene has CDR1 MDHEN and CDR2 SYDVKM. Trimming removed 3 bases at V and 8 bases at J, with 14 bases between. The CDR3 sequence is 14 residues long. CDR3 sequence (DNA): TGTGCCAGCAGTTTGGCTTGGGACACCTACACCATATATTTT. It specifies CASSLAWDTYTIYF.

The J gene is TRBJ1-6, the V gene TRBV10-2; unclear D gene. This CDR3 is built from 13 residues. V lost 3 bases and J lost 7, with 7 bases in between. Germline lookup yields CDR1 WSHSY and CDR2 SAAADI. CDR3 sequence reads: CASSEGFNSPLHF. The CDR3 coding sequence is TGCGCCAGCAGTGAAGGGTTCAATTCACCCCTCCACTTT.

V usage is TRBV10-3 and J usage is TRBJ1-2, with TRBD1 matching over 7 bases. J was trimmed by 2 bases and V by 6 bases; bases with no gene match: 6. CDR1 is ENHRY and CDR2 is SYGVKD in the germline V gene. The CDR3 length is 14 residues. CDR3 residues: CAISETQGNYGYTF. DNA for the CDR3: TGTGCCATCAGCGAAACACAGGGGAACTATGGCTACACCTTC.

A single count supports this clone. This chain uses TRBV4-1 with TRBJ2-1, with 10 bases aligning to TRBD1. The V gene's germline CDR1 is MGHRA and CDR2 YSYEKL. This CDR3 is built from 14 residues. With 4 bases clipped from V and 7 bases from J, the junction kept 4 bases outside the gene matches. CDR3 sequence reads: CASSPGQGTNEQFF. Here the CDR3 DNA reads TGCGCCAGCAGCCCGGGACAGGGGACAAATGAGCAGTTCTTC.

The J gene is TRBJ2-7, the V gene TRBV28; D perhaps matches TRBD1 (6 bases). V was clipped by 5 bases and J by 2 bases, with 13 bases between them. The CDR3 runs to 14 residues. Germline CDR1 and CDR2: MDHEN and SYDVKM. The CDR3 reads CASSIPGQPYEQYF. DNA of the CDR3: TGTGCCAGCAGTATTCCGGGACAACCCTACGAGCAGTACTTC.

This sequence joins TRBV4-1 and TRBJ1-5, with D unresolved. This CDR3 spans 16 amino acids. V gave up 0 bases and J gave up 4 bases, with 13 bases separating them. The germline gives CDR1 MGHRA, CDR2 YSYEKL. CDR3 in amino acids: CASSQDPQTLNQPQHF. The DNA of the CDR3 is TGCGCCAGCAGCCAAGATCCCCAGACACTAAATCAGCCCCAGCATTTT.

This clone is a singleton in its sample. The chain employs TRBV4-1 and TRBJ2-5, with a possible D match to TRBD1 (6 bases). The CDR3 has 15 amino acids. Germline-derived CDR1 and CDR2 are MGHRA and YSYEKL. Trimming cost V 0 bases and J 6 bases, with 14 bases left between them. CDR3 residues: CASSQDRAGEKTQYF. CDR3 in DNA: TGCGCCAGCAGCCAAGATAGGGCAGGGGAAAAGACCCAGTACTTC.

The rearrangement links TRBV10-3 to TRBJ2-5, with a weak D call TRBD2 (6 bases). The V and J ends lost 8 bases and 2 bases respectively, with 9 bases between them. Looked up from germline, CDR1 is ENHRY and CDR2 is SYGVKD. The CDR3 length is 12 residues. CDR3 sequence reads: CAIAGGQETQYF. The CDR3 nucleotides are TGTGCCATCGCCGGGGGACAAGAGACCCAGTACTTC.

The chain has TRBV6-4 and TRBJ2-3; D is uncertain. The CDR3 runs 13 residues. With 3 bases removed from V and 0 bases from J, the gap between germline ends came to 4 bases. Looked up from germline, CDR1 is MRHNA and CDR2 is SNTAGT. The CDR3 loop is CASSEASTDTQYF. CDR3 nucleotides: TGTGCCAGCAGTGAGGCCAGCACAGATACGCAGTATTTT.

The CDR3 spells CASRHRTVLNPEAFF. The CDR3 DNA reads as TGTGCCAGCAGACACCGGACAGTGCTCAACCCTGAAGCTTTCTTT. The rearrangement joins TRBV6-1 to TRBJ1-1; a possible D gene is TRBD1 (6 bases). Looked up from germline, CDR1 is MNHNS and CDR2 is SASEGT. CDR3 size: 15 residues. V gave up 6 bases and J gave up 6 bases, with 20 bases separating them.

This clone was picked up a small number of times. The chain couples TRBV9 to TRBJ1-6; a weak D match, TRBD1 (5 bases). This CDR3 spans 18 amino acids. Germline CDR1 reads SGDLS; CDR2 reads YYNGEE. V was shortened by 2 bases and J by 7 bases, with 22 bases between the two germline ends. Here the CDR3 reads CASSVGGSLLTTNSPLHF. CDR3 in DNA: TGTGCCAGCAGCGTGGGGGGATCCCTGCTTACGACCAATTCACCCCTCCACTTT. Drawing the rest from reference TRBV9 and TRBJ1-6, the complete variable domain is DSGVTQTPKHLITATGQRVTLRCSPRSGDLSVYWYQQSLDQGLQFLIQYYNGEERAKGNILERFSAQQFPDLHSELNLSSLELGDSALYFCASSVGGSLLTTNSPLHFGNGTRLTVT.

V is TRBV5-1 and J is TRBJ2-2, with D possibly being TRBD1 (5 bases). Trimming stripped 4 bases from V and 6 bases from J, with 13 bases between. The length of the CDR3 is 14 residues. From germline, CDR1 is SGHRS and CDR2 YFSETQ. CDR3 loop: CASSPTSGPGELFF. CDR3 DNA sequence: TGCGCCAGCAGCCCAACTTCAGGGCCCGGGGAGCTGTTTTTT.

CDR3 sequence reads: CASSVAYRGSEAFF. The CDR3 bases are TGTGCCAGCAGCGTAGCTTACCGGGGGTCTGAAGCTTTCTTT. The chain has TRBV9 and TRBJ1-1; TRBD1 might be the D (5 bases). The V gene lost 0 bases and the J gene lost 6 bases, with 12 bases spanning the gap. The CDR3 loop spans 14 amino acids. Germline assignment: CDR1 SGDLS and CDR2 YYNGEE.

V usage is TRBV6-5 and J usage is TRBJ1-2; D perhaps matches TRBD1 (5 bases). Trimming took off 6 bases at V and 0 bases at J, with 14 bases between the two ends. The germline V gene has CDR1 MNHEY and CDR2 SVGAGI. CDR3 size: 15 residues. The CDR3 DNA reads TGTGCCAGCAGGGGCAGACAGACTTCTAACTATGGCTACACCTTC. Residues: CASRGRQTSNYGYTF.

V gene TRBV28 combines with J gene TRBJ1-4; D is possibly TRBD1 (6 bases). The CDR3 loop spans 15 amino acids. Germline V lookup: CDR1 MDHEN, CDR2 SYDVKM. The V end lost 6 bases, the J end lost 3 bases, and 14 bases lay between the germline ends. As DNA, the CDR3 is TGTGCCAGCAGCGTAGGGGGGGACCCTAATGAAAAACTGTTTTTT. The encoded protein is CASSVGGDPNEKLFF.

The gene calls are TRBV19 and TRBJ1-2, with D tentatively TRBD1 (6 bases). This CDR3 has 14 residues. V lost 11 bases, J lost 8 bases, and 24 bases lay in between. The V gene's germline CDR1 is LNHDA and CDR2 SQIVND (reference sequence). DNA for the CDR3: TGTGCCGTCCGCTCCCGGGGGCGCGAGTGGGGCTACACCTTC. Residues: CAVRSRGREWGYTF.

The CDR3 DNA follows: TGTGCCAGCTCACTAATGACAGGCCAAGAGACCCAGTACTTC. Translating gives CASSLMTGQETQYF. The chain couples TRBV18 to TRBJ2-5; the D gene is possibly TRBD1 (6 bases). V lost 4 bases, J lost 1 base, and 10 bases lay in between. Per the germline V gene, CDR1 is KGHSH and CDR2 is LQKENI. The CDR3 runs 14 residues.

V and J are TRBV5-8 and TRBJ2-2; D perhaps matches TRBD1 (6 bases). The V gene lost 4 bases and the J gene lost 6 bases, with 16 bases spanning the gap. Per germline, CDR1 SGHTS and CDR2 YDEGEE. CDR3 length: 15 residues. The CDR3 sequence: CASSITGIWAGELFF. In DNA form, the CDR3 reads TGTGCCAGCAGCATCACAGGGATCTGGGCCGGGGAGCTGTTTTTT.

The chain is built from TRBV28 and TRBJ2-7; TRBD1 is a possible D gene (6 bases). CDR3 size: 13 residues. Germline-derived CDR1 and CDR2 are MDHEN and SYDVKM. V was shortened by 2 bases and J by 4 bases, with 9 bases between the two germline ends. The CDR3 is CASSLGRGYEQYV. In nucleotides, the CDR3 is TGTGCCAGCAGTTTAGGCAGGGGTTACGAGCAGTACGTC.